One sample yielded the 8 T cell receptor beta chains listed below, sequenced in a study of persistence of HIV-infected CD4 T cells (dated by TCRdb to 2019 to 2021). For these receptors, no antigen is known. The treatment or condition label of this sample denotes: suppressive antiretroviral therapy. A pool of overlapping HIV-1 Gag 15-mer peptides, at approximately 0.95 ug per peptide per mL, was used to stimulate the cells. Memory CD4+ T cells that did not respond, being CD40L-negative, CD69-negative and CD45RO-high, were sorted as memory populations depleted of antigen-responding cells. The immunoSEQ hsTCRB assay version 4 in survey mode was used to sequence TCRbeta repertoires from genomic DNA. TCRdb provides this immuneACCESS table in a form limited to in-frame rearrangements. Some clones are lacking; in checked studies, under half of them reflect an unresolved V gene, and why the rest are absent is not known. The sample data list about 40,000 clones, and around three quarters of these were observed just once. In total, the top ten clones hold approximately 15% of the sample.

Sequenced material: CD4+ T cells sorted from PBMCs after approximately 20-hour stimulation, taken from a patient who received antiretroviral therapy. The sample's cell subset or site, from its label and the paper: CD40L-CD69- CD45RO-high memory CD4 T cells not responding to Gag peptides. The receptors come from an adult man with HIV who was CMV-seropositive.

This chain links TRBV7-6 with TRBJ2-3; 9 bases match TRBD1. In germline, CDR1 is SGHVS, CDR2 FNYEAQ. Germline trimming cut 5 bases from V and 2 bases from J; bases unmatched to any gene: 8. The CDR3 is made up of 16 amino acids. CDR3 nucleotide sequence: TGTGCCAGCAGCACAGGACAGGGGCTGTTCACAGATACGCAGTATTTT. Its translation is CASSTGQGLFTDTQYF.

The gene calls are TRBV4-2 and TRBJ1-2, with TRBD1 matching over 12 bases. V lost 1 base to trimming and J lost 6 bases; unmatched junction nucleotides: 3. Germline V gene lookup returns CDR1 LGHNA and CDR2 YNFKEQ. There are 15 residues in the CDR3. CDR3: CASSQVGTGGDGYTF. Written as DNA, the CDR3 is TGTGCCAGCAGCCAAGTTGGGACAGGGGGCGATGGCTACACCTTC.

The V gene is TRBV3-1 (or the pseudogene TRBV3-2), the J gene TRBJ2-6; 7 bases align to TRBD1. Germline V gene lookup returns CDR1 LGHDT and CDR2 YNNKEL (reference sequence). Losses at the gene ends were 4 bases for V and 2 bases for J; bases not matched to a gene: 2. This CDR3 has 15 amino acids. CDR3 sequence (DNA): TGTGCCAGCAGCCCCGGGACAGCTGGGGCCAACGTCCTGACTTTC. Protein product: CASSPGTAGANVLTF.

CDR3 in amino acids: CATSDLRGSGEQYF. CDR3 bases: TGTGCCACCAGTGATCTCAGGGGGTCTGGAGAGCAGTACTTC. This chain joins TRBV24-1 and TRBJ2-7, with 7 bases matching TRBD1. V lost 3 bases to trimming and J lost 7 bases; unmatched junction nucleotides: 8. The germline gives CDR1 KGHDR, CDR2 SFDVKD. CDR3 length: 14 amino acids.

The chain is built from TRBV25-1 and TRBJ1-6; D ambiguous. The V gene lost 4 bases and the J gene lost 9 bases, with 16 bases spanning the gap. The germline V gene encodes CDR1 MGHDK and CDR2 SYGVNS. The CDR3 consists of 15 residues. The CDR3, as DNA: TGTGCCAGCAGTGGTATGGACGTCTTCCCTTCACCCCTCCACTTT. Residues: CASSGMDVFPSPLHF.

The chain couples TRBV9 to TRBJ1-3; weak D call: TRBD1 (6 bases). With 0 bases removed from V and 3 bases from J, the gap between germline ends came to 16 bases. The CDR3 extends over 17 amino acids. The V gene's germline CDR1 is SGDLS and CDR2 YYNGEE. CDR3 coding DNA: TGTGCCAGCAGCGTAGCCCCTACAGGGTCGTATGGAAACACCATATATTTT. Encoded protein: CASSVAPTGSYGNTIYF.

The rearrangement uses TRBV6-5 and TRBJ1-2; 7 nucleotides match TRBD1. The junction had 1 base not matched to a gene; V was cut back by 4 bases and J by 2 bases. The CDR3 is made up of 13 amino acids. Per germline, CDR1 MNHEY and CDR2 SVGAGI. The CDR3 DNA sequence: TGTGCCAGCAGTTCGGGACAGAACTATGGCTACACCTTC. Translating gives CASSSGQNYGYTF.

This chain links TRBV7-2 with TRBJ1-5; D gene unclear. The ends were cut back, 1 base at V and 6 bases at J, with 13 bases in the middle. The CDR3 is 15 amino acids. Germline V gene sequence: CDR1 SGHTA, CDR2 FQGNSA. CDR3 DNA sequence: TGTGCCAGCAGCTTAGAGGTTGCCCCTATTCAGCCCCAGCATTTT. Translating gives CASSLEVAPIQPQHF.